This TCR beta chain is drawn from a study of shared clonotypes between healthy human individuals. Assay used: immunoSEQ multiplex PCR; TCRdb lists only in-frame clones, some missing. This sample carries roughly 700,000 clones, 74% of them seen once, and the ten largest clones take roughly 1.7%. The CDR3 covers 12 residues. Trimming shortened V by 7 bases and J by 4 bases, and 8 bases separated the two germline ends. The germline V gene has CDR1 LNHDA and CDR2 SQIVND (reference sequence). A note on this clone: Distinct nucleotide sequences in the sample also encode this CDR3.

The TCR comes from a woman aged 25 to 39 in good health. The chain uses TRBV19 and TRBJ1-5; unclear D gene. The specimen was memory CD4+ T cells sorted from blood. Specified subset: CD45RA-negative fraction. CDR3 DNA sequence: TGTGCCAGTAATTCCGGGAATCAGCCCCAGCATTTT. It translates to CASNSGNQPQHF.